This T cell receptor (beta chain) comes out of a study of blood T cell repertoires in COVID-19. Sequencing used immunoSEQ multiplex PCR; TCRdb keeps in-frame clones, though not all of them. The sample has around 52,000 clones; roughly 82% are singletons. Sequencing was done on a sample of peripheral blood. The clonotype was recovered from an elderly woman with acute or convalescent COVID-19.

The CDR3 DNA is TGTGCCAGCAGCTCGTGGACTAGCGGGAGTAATACGCAGTATTTT. Protein product: CASSSWTSGSNTQYF. This sequence joins TRBV5-4 and TRBJ2-3; 13 nucleotides agree with TRBD2. Per the germline V gene, CDR1 is SGHNT and CDR2 is YYREEE (reference sequence). The V gene end was trimmed by 3 bases and the J gene end by 7 bases; junction bases not matched to a gene: 5. The CDR3 length is 15 residues.